Each of the 11 T cell receptor beta chains below was sequenced from the same sample in a study of T cells after yellow fever vaccination. TCRdb independently ran MiXCR on the 5' RACE reads; one entry per CDR3 protein. The profile shows approximately 550,000 distinct CDR3 sequences, roughly 13% of them singletons. The starting material was PBMCs, obtained on the day of the yellow fever booster vaccination. The source is a man aged 30 to 45 who received the YFV17D yellow fever vaccine.

This clonotype appeared a few times. The CDR3 nucleotides are TGTGCCAGCAGCCCCCCTTGGACTAGCGGAGGGAGCTCCTACAATGAGCAGTTCTTC. It codes for CASSPPWTSGGSSYNEQFF. This chain uses TRBV21-1 with TRBJ2-1; the table's TRBD2 call for D was not verified on the DNA. TRBV21-1 is a pseudogene segment. The CDR3 is 19 residues long.

The chain uses TRBV11-2 and TRBJ2-7; D assignment may be TRBD1 or TRBD2 (5 bases each). Trimming cost V 4 bases and J 4 bases, with 17 bases left between them. CDR1 and CDR2 (germline): SGHAT, FQNNGV. The CDR3 totals 15 residues. CDR3 sequence reads: CASSSLEGRRYEQYF. DNA for the CDR3: TGTGCCAGCAGCTCCCTAGAGGGGCGCAGGTACGAGCAGTACTTC.

This clonotype was seen only a few times. The V gene is TRBV7-2, the J gene TRBJ1-4, with TRBD1 as a possible D gene (5 bases). Trimming removed 1 base from V and 4 bases from J, with 10 bases in between. Per the germline V gene, CDR1 is SGHTA and CDR2 is FQGNSA. The CDR3 is 15 amino acids. The CDR3 DNA reads as TGTGCCAGCAGCTTAGGAGGGACCTTTAATGAAAAACTGTTTTTT. It is translated as CASSLGGTFNEKLFF.

This clonotype appeared a few times. The V and J genes are TRBV28 and TRBJ2-1; tentative D call: TRBD2 (5 bases). Trimming pared 6 bases from V and 0 bases from J, leaving 12 bases between. This CDR3 contains 15 residues. Germline V gene data show CDR1 as MDHEN and CDR2 as SYDVKM. The CDR3: CASRENRDSYNEQFF. In DNA, the CDR3 is TGTGCCAGCAGGGAAAACCGGGACTCCTACAATGAGCAGTTCTTC.

The table lists this clonotype with a few counts. This chain joins TRBV9 and TRBJ2-4, with D possibly being TRBD1 or TRBD2 (5 bases each). This CDR3 has 17 residues. Germline V gives CDR1 SGDLS, CDR2 YYNGEE. Deletions cut 0 bases from V and 4 bases from J, with 17 bases between. CDR3 sequence: CASSVAPHDSGKNIQYF. The CDR3 DNA follows: TGTGCCAGCAGCGTAGCTCCTCACGACAGCGGTAAAAACATTCAGTACTTC.

The rearrangement links TRBV6-6 to TRBJ1-1; D is ambiguous. Germline CDR1 and CDR2: MNHNY and SVGAGI (reference sequence). Trimming removed 2 bases from V and 2 bases from J, with 6 bases in between. The CDR3 sequence is 13 residues long. This chain's CDR3 is CASSYIVNTEAFF. The CDR3 nucleotides read TGTGCCAGCAGTTACATCGTAAACACTGAAGCTTTCTTT.

This clonotype showed up many times. The chain uses TRBV5-5 and TRBJ2-3; D call uncertain. Trimming shortened V by 4 bases and J by 0 bases, and 12 bases separated the two germline ends. CDR3 size: 15 residues. CDR1 and CDR2 from the germline V gene are SGHKS and YYEKEE (reference sequence). The CDR3 bases are TGTGCCAGCAGCCCCCCCCTTAGCAGCACAGATACGCAGTATTTT. Translating gives CASSPPLSSTDTQYF.

This clonotype was seen more than once but under ten times. The V and J genes are TRBV12-3 or TRBV12-4 and TRBJ2-1; tentatively, D is TRBD2 (5 bases). The CDR3 loop spans 14 amino acids. Between the trimmed V and J ends, which lost 3 bases and 4 bases, there was a span of 10 bases. The DNA of the CDR3 is TGTGCCAGCAGTTTGTTACTAGAATACAATGAGCAGTTCTTC. The encoded protein is CASSLLLEYNEQFF.

The J gene is TRBJ1-3, the V gene TRBV20-1; a weak D match, TRBD1 (6 bases). From germline, CDR1 is DFQATT and CDR2 SNEGSKA (reference sequence). V lost 4 bases to trimming and J lost 2 bases, with 12 bases between them. This CDR3 has 14 amino acids. The CDR3 nucleotides read TGCAGTGCTAAACTATCAGGGGCTGGAAACACCATATATTTT. Translated, it gives CSAKLSGAGNTIYF.

The chain is built from TRBV24-1 and TRBJ2-1; TRBD1 agrees at 8 bases. The CDR3 spans 14 residues. The germline gives CDR1 KGHDR, CDR2 SFDVKD. V lost 3 bases and J lost 8; bases outside the gene matches: 5. The CDR3 sequence is CATSDRAGGDEQFF. The CDR3, as DNA: TGTGCCACCAGTGATCGGGCAGGGGGCGATGAGCAGTTCTTC.

This rearrangement joins TRBV28 to TRBJ2-7; 10 bases line up with TRBD2. Losses at the gene ends were 6 bases for V and 4 bases for J; bases not matched to a gene: 12. This CDR3 has 16 amino acids. Germline-derived CDR1 and CDR2 are MDHEN and SYDVKM. The CDR3 region is CASSQSSSGSGYEQYF. CDR3 coding DNA: TGTGCCAGCAGCCAAAGTTCTAGCGGGAGTGGATACGAGCAGTACTTC.